These T cell receptor beta chains were read from a single sample in a study of early T cells in non-severe SARS-CoV-2 infection. In TCRdb, the 5' RACE reads were re-called with MiXCR into one record per CDR3 protein. The profile shows 85,000 to 100,000 distinct CDR3 sequences, about 11% of them singletons. The source material was whole blood. The receptor source for this set is an adult who was a healthcare worker with PCR-confirmed SARS-CoV-2 infection or an uninfected control (not recorded which). Each CDR3 is given with its conserved first and last residue. A D gene is named only where the DNA matches it firmly. Size is omitted from some rows. Given values are once, few, many or a class for expanded clones.

cdr3_aa cdr3_nt clone_size v_call d_call j_call
CASVGNGQETQYF TGTGCCAGCGTGGGGAACGGACAAGAGACCCAGTACTTC many TRBV2 . TRBJ2-5
CASSQGVGVYEQYF TGTGCCAGCAGTCAGGGGGTCGGGGTCTACGAGCAGTACTTC . TRBV28 TRBD1 TRBJ2-7
CASNRGYQETQYF TGTGCCAGTAACAGGGGGTACCAAGAGACCCAGTACTTC many TRBV19 TRBD1 TRBJ2-5
CSAQQGTEPEAFF TGCAGTGCCCAACAGGGGACGGAACCTGAAGCTTTCTTT . TRBV20-1 TRBD1 TRBJ1-1
CASSLGPGETQYF TGTGCCAGCAGCCTCGGACCCGGAGAGACCCAGTACTTC many TRBV7-3 . TRBJ2-5
CASSQGRRTANTGELFF TGCGCCAGCAGCCAAGGGAGAAGGACGGCGAACACCGGGGAGCTGTTTTTT . TRBV4-1 . TRBJ2-2
CASSLATGDGYTF TGTGCCAGCAGCTTAGCGACAGGGGATGGCTACACCTTC many TRBV7-2 TRBD1 TRBJ1-2
CATSDPPGVTGELFF TGTGCCACCAGTGATCCGCCGGGAGTCACCGGGGAGCTGTTTTTT . TRBV24-1 . TRBJ2-2
CASSIGQGMGQPQHF TGTGCCAGTAGTATCGGACAGGGGATGGGGCAGCCCCAGCATTTT . TRBV19 TRBD1 TRBJ1-5
CASSFTPSSGNEQFF TGTGCCAGCAGTTTCACTCCTTCTAGCGGCAATGAGCAGTTCTTC many TRBV27 TRBD2 TRBJ2-1
CSASPNTEAFF TGCAGTGCTAGCCCGAACACTGAAGCTTTCTTT many TRBV20-1 . TRBJ1-1
CASSLAVWWGEDTQYF TGTGCCAGCAGCCTGGCTGTTTGGTGGGGGGAAGATACGCAGTATTTT . TRBV5-5 . TRBJ2-3
CASSATVGQALGELFF TGCGCCAGCAGCGCCACTGTGGGGCAGGCTTTGGGCGAGCTGTTTTTT many TRBV5-1 . TRBJ2-2
CSVDRGKGEQYF TGCAGCGTAGACAGGGGGAAGGGCGAGCAGTACTTC . TRBV29-1 TRBD1 TRBJ2-7
CASRTGLAGEGDTQYF TGTGCCAGCAGGACGGGACTAGCGGGAGAAGGGGATACGCAGTATTTT . TRBV12-3/TRBV12-4 TRBD2 TRBJ2-3
CATSSGDRENTEAFF TGTGCCACCAGCAGTGGGGACAGGGAAAACACTGAAGCTTTCTTT . TRBV15 TRBD1 TRBJ1-1
CASSSAGTGETQYF TGCGCCAGCAGCTCCGCCGGGACAGGAGAGACCCAGTACTTC few TRBV5-1 TRBD1 TRBJ2-5